The clone carrying this TCR beta chain was recorded many times. What it binds is unknown. The collection from each donor was one heparinised blood draw averaging around 100 mL. Sorted populations were all over 95% pure. As every portion of the isolated RNA was reverse transcribed, the sequencing read expressed TCRB transcripts. Using immunoSEQ multiplex PCR, the repertoire was profiled, and TCRdb retains in-frame clones only, with some absent. In the table there are 390,000 or so clones, roughly 13% of which are singletons. The sample belongs to a study of beta chain features in type 1 diabetes. About the research overall: Examined across all samples were some 110 million sorted cells. Whole-study results and caveats: Patients with type 1 diabetes showed fewer VDJ junction insertions and more deletions.

The V segment lost 6 bases and the J segment 3 bases; nucleotides outside the gene matches: 8. The CDR3 is 16 residues long. The V gene's germline CDR1 is KGHSH and CDR2 LQKENI. This receptor was identified in a man between 25 and 39 years old in good health. V usage is TRBV18 and J usage is TRBJ2-1, with 10 bases lining up with TRBD1. The sample was naive CD4+ T cells from blood. CDR3 bases: TGTGCCAGCTCCCGACGACAGGGGGCAGGCTACAATGAGCAGTTCTTC. It yields the protein CASSRRQGAGYNEQFF.